The following is a T cell receptor beta chain sequence with its context. What this receptor recognizes is not known. Base qualities are not recorded, but no much larger clone differs from it by a single base. Relative to germline, V is missing 6 bases and J is missing 4 bases, with 6 bases of the junction outside any gene match. The CDR3 goes from the cysteine to the phenylalanine over 15 residues. The sequence is cut down to CDR3 DNA, 45 bases in frame from base 1. The germline V gene (reference sequence) provides CDR1 LNHDA and CDR2 SQIVND. The record originates from a study of CD8+CD57+ T cells in acquired aplastic anemia (dated by TCRdb to about 2018). For the wider study: Extracted DNA from sorted CD4+ and CD8+ cells averaged about 3.4 ug, ranging from about 0.17 to 30 ug. For healthy donor samples, the average read count was around 10 million for CD4+ cells and around 12 million for CD8+ cells.

In this study, sorted CD4+ and CD8+ T cells from the blood of healthy subjects and of severe aplastic anemia patients had their TCR repertoires deep-sequenced. Ficoll-Paque density gradient centrifugation was used to isolate peripheral blood mononuclear cells. Before DNA was extracted, CD4+ and CD8+ T cells were sorted using either FACS or magnetic beads. Findings and caveats that apply to the study as a whole: CD8+ Simpson's diversity did not differ significantly between patients and healthy controls (P=0.060). Twenty-nine CD8+ CDR3 sequences were shared between patients and controls but appeared highly expressed in patients and within their immunodominant clones.

Genomic DNA was used as template for profiling of TCR beta VDJ combinations and CDR3 sequences. An Illumina HiSeq 2000 was used for TCR repertoire sequencing. In the original analysis: Repertoire assessment relied on Simpson's diversity index, CDR3 size and DJ length profiles, and TRBV/TRBJ rearrangement plots. The most abundant DNA sequence in the deep sequencing data was defined as the immunodominant clone. CDR3 amino acid sequences were checked for sharing between subjects and were compared against published repertoires and the VDJdb database. TCRdb redid the processing of the public reads, applying fastp at Q25 and MiXCR, and retained in-frame beta chains. Each CDR3 protein gets just one entry, which takes the most common genes and DNA from the rows behind it. V and J calls and clone size were set by TCRdb, not the authors. The sample has about 190,000 distinct CDR3 sequences on record, approximately 49% of them singletons. About a sixth of the sample is in the top ten clones.

The receptor was derived from a human donor in good health, serving as a control. The V and J genes are TRBV19 and TRBJ1-2, with 12 bases in between that match TRBD1. Material for sequencing was sorted CD4+, CD8+, or CD8+CD57+ T cells (not recorded which) from PBMCs. The nucleotides read TGTGCCAGTAGGCACGGGACAGGGGGCGGCTATGGCTACACCTTC. This yields the protein CASRHGTGGGYGYTF.